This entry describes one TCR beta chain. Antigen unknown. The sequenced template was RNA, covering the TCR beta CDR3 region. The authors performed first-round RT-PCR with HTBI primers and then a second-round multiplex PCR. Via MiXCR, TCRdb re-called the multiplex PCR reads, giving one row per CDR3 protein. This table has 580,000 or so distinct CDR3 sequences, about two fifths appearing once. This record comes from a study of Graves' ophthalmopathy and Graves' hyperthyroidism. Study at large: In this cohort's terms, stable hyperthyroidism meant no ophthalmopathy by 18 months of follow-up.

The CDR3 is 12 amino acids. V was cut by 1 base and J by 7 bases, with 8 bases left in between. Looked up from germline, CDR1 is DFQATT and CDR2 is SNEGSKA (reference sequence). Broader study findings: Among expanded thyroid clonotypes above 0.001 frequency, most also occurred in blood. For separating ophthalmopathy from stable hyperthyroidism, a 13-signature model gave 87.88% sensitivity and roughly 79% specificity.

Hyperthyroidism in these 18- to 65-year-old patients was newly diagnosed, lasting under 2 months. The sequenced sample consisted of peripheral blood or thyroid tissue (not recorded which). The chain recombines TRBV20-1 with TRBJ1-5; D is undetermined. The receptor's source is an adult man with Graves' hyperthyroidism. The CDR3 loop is CSARARPQPQHF. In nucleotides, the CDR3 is TGCAGTGCTAGAGCCCGACCGCAGCCCCAGCATTTT.